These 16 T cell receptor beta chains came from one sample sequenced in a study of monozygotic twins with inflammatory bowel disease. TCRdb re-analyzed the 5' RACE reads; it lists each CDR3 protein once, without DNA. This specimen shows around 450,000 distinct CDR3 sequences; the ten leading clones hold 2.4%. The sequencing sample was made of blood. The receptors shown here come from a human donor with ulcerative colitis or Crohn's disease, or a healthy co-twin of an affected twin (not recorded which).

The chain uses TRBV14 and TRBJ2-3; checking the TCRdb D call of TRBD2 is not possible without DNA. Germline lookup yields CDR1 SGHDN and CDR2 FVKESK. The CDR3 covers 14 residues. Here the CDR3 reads CASRVGQSTDTQYF.

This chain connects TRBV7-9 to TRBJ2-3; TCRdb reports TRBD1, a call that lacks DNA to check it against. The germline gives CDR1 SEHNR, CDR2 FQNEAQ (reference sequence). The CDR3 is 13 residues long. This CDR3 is CASGGNGGDTQYF.

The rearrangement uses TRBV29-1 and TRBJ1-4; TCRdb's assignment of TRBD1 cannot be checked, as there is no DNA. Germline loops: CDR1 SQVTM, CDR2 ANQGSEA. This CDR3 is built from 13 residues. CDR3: CSATPGQNEKLFF.

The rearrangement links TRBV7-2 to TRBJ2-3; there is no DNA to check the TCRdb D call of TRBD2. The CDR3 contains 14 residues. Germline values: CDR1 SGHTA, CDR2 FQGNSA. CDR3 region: CASSLDGSGNTQYF.

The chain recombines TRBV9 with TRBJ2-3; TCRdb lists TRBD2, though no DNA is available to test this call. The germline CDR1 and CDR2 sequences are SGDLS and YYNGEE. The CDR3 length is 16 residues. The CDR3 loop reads CASSVVDSGRADTQYF.

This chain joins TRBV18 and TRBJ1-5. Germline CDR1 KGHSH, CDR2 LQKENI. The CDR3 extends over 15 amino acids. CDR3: CASSPRSGPNQPQHF.

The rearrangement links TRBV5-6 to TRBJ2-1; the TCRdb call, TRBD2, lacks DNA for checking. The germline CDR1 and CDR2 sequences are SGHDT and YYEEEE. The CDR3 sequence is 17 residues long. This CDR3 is CASSSVRLAGGINEQFF.

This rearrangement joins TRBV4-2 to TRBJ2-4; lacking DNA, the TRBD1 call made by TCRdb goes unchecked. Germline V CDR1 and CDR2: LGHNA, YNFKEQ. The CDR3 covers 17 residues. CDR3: CASSQKQGAEGINIQYF.

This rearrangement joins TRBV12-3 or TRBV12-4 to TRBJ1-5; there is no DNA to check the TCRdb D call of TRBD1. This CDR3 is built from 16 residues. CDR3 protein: CASSLSTGLFPQPQHF.

CDR3 sequence reads: CSARDPGLAGGGQYF. The chain links TRBV20-1 to TRBJ2-7; the TCRdb call, TRBD2, lacks DNA for checking. This CDR3 has 15 amino acids. Germline loops: CDR1 DFQATT, CDR2 SNEGSKA (reference sequence).

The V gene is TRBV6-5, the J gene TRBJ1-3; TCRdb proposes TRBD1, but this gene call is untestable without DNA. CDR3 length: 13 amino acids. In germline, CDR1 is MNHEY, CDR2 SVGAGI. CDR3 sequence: CASKNRAGNTIYF.

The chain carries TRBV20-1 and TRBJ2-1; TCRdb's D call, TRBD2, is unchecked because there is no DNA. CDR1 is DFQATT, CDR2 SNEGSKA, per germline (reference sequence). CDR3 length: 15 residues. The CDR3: CSATSGGGSYNEQFF.

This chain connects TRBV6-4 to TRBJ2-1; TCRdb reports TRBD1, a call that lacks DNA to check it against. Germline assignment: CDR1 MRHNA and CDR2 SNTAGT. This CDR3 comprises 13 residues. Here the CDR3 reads CASSAGFYNEQFF.

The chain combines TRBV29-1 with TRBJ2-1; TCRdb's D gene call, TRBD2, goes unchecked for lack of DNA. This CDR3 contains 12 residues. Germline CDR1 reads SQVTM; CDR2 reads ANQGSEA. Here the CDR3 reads CSVGGLGNEQFF.

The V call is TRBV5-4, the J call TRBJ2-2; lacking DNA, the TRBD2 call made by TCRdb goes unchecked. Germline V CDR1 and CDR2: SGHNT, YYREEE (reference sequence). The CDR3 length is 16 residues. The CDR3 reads CASSLGTSGMNGELFF.

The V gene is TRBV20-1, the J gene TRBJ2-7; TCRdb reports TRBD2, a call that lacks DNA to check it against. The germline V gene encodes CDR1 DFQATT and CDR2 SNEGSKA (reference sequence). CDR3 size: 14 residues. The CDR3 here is CSARGRLAGYEQYF.